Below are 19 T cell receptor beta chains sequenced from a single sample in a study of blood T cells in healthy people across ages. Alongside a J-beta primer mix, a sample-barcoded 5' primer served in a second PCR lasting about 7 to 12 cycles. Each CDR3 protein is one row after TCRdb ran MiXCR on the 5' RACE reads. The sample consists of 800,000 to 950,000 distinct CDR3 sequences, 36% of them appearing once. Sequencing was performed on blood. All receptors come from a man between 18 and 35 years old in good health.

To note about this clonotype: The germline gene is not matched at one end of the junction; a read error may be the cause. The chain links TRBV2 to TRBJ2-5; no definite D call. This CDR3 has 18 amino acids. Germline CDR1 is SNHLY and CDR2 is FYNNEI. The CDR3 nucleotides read TGTGCCGGCAGTCGAACCCAGGCCCCCAGCCGGTACCAAGAGACCCAGTACTTC. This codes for CAGSRTQAPSRYQETQYF.

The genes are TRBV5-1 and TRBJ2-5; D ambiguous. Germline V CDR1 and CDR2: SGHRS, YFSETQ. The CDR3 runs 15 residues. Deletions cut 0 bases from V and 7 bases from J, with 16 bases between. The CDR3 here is CASSLAGPPVGTQYF. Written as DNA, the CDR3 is TGCGCCAGCAGCTTGGCCGGGCCCCCTGTGGGGACCCAGTACTTC.

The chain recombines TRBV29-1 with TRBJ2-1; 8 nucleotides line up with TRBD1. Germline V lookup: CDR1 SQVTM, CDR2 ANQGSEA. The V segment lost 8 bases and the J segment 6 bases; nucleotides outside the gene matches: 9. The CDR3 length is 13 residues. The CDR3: CSPLTGTGNEQFF. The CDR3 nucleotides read TGCAGCCCCCTCACCGGGACAGGCAATGAGCAGTTCTTC.

As DNA, the CDR3 is TGCGCCAGCAGCCAGACAGGGTACCTCACCGACAATGAGCAGTTCTTC. Protein sequence: CASSQTGYLTDNEQFF. The chain links TRBV5-1 to TRBJ2-1, with TRBD1 matching over 7 bases. CDR3 length: 16 residues. Germline V lookup: CDR1 SGHRS, CDR2 YFSETQ. Germline trimming cut 4 bases from V and 5 bases from J; bases unmatched to any gene: 12.

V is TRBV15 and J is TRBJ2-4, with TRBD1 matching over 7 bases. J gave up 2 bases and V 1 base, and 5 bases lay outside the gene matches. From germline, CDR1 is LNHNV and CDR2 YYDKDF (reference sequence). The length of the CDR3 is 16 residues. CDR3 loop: CATSRAGRGTKNIQYF. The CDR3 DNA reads TGTGCCACCAGCAGAGCGGGCAGGGGGACCAAAAACATTCAGTACTTC.

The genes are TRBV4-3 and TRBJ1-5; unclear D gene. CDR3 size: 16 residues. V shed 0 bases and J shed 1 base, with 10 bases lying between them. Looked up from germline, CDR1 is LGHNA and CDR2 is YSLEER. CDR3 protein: CASSQDRWGSNQPQHF. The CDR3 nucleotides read TGCGCCAGCAGCCAAGATCGTTGGGGAAGCAATCAGCCCCAGCATTTT.

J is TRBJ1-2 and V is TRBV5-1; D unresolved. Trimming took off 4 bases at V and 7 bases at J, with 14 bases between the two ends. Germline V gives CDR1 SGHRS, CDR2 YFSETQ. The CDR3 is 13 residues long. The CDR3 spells CASSVAMDGGYTF. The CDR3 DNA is TGCGCCAGCAGCGTGGCCATGGACGGTGGCTACACCTTC.

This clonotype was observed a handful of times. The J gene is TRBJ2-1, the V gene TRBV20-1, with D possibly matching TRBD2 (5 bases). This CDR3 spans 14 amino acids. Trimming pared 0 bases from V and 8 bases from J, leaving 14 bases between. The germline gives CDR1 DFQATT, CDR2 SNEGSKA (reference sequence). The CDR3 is CSARDPAADHEQFF. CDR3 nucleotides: TGCAGTGCTAGAGATCCAGCGGCGGATCATGAGCAGTTCTTC.

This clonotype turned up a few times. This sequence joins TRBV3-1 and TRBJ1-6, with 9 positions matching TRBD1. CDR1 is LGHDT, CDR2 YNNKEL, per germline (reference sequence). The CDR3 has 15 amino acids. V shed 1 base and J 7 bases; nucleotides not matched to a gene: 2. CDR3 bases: TGTGCCAGCAGCCAAGGACAGGGGGTCAATTCACCCCTCCACTTT. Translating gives CASSQGQGVNSPLHF.

The CDR3 region has the DNA TGTGCCAGCTATAGGACAGGGGATGCTGAAGCTTTCTTT. Protein product: CASYRTGDAEAFF. The chain joins TRBV6-5 to TRBJ1-1; TRBD1 agrees at 9 bases. The CDR3 sequence is 13 residues long. Germline-derived CDR1 and CDR2 are MNHEY and SVGAGI. Unmatched junction bases numbered 7, after V lost 8 bases and J lost 6 bases.

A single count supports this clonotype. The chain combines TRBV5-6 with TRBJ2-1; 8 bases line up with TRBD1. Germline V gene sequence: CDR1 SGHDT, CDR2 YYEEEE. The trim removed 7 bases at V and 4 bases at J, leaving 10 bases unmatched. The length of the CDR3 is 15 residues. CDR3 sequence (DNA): TGTGCCAGCGTCGCAGGGGGCTGGGGTTACAATGAGCAGTTCTTC. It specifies CASVAGGWGYNEQFF.

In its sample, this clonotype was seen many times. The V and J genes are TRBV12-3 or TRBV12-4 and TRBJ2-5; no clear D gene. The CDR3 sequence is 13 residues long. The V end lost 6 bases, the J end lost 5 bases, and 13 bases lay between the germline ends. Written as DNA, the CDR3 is TGTGCCAGCAGAAATACGGCACTGGAGACCCAGTACTTC. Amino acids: CASRNTALETQYF.

CDR3 nucleotides: TGTGCCAGCAGTCGAGGACTGGGAGGCACAGATACGCAGTATTTT. This translates into CASSRGLGGTDTQYF. V usage is TRBV12-3 or TRBV12-4 and J usage is TRBJ2-3; the D gene is possibly TRBD2 (5 bases). The CDR3 covers 15 residues. V was shortened by 5 bases and J by 1 base, with 13 bases between the two germline ends.

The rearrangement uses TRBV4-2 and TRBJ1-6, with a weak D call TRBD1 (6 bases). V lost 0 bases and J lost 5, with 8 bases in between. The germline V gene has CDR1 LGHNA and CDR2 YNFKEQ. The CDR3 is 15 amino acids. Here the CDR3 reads CASSQEGQNNSPLHF. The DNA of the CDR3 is TGTGCCAGCAGCCAAGAGGGACAAAATAATTCACCCCTCCACTTT.

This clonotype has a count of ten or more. The CDR3 region is CASSLETGFPYEQYF. The CDR3 bases are TGTGCCAGCAGCTTAGAGACGGGATTCCCCTACGAGCAGTACTTC. The chain uses TRBV7-2 and TRBJ2-7; maybe TRBD2 (5 bases). The V end lost 1 base, the J end lost 2 bases, and 12 bases lay between the germline ends. The V gene's germline CDR1 is SGHTA and CDR2 FQGNSA. This CDR3 is 15 amino acids long.

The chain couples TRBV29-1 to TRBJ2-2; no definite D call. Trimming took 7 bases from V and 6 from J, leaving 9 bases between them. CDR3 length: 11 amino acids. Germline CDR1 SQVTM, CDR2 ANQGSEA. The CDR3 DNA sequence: TGCAGCGCTAGGGCGGCCGGGGAGCTGTTTTTT. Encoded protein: CSARAAGELFF.

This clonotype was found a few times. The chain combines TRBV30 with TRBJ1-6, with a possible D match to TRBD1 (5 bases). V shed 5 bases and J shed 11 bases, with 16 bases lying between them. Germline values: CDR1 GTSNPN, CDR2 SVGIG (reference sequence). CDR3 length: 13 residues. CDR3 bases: TGTGCCTGGTACACAGGTGGGATGGCACCCCTCCACTTT. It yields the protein CAWYTGGMAPLHF.

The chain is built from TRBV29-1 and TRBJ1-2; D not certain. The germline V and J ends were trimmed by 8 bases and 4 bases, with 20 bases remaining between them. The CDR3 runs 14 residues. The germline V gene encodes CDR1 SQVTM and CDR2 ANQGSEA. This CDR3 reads CSISDPPEGYGYTF. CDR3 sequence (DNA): TGCAGCATCTCGGACCCTCCAGAAGGCTATGGCTACACCTTC.

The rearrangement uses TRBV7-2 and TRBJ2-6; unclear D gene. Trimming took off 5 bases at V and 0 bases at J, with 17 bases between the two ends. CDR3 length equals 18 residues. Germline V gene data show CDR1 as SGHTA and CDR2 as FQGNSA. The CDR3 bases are TGTGCCAGCAGCCCTCAGGCTGCCTTGAACTCTGGGGCCAACGTCCTGACTTTC. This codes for CASSPQAALNSGANVLTF.